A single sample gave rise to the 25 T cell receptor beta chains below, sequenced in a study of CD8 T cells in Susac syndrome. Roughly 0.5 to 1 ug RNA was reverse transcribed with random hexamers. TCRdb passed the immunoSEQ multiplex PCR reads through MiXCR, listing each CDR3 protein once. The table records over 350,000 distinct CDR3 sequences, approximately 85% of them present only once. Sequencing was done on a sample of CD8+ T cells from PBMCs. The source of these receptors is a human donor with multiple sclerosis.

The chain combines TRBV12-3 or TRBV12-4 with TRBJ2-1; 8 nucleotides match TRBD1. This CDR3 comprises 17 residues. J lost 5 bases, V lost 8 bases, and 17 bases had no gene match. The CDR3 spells CASRTGTGNFQHNEQFF. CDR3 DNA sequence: TGTGCCAGCCGAACCGGGACAGGTAACTTTCAACACAATGAGCAGTTCTTC.

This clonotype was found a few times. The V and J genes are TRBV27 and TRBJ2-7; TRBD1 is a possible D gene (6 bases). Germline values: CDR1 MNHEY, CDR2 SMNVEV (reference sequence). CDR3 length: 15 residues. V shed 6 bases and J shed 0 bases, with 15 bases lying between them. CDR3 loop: CASSPGTRPSYEQYF. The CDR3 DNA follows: TGTGCCAGCAGCCCCGGGACAAGACCCTCCTACGAGCAGTACTTC.

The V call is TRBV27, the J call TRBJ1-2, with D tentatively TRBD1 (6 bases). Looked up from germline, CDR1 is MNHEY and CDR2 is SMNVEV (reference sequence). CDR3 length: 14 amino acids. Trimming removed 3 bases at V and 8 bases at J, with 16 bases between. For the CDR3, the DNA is TGTGCCAGCAGTTTCGGCCAAAAAGGACAGGGCTACACCTTC. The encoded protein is CASSFGQKGQGYTF.

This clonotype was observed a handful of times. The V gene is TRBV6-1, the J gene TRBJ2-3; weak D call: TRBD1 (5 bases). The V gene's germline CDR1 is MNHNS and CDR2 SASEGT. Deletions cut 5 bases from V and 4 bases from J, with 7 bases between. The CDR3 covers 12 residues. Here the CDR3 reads CASSPQADTQYF. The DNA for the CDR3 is TGTGCCAGCAGTCCACAGGCAGATACGCAGTATTTT.

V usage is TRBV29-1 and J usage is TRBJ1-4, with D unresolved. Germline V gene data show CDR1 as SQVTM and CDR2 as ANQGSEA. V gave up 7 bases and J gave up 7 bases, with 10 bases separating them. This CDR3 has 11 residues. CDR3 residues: CSAVTGEKLFF. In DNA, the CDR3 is TGCAGCGCCGTGACGGGTGAAAAACTGTTTTTT.

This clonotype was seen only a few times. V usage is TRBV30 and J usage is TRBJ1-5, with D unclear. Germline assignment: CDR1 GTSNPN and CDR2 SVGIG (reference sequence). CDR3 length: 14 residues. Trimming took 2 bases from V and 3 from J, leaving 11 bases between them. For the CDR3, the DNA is TGTGCCTGGAGTCCGCACAGTCACAATCAGCCCCAGCATTTT. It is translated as CAWSPHSHNQPQHF.

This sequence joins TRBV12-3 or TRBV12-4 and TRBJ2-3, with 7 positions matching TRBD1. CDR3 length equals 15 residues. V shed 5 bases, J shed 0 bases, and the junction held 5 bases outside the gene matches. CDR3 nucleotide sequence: TGTGCCAGCAGTCCAACAGGGGCCAGCACAGATACGCAGTATTTT. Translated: CASSPTGASTDTQYF.

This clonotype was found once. As DNA, the CDR3 is TGTGCCTGGAGTTCCGGCGGCCAGGCGTACGAGCAGTACTTC. Amino acids: CAWSSGGQAYEQYF. V and J are TRBV30 and TRBJ2-7; no firm D call. This CDR3 has 14 residues. Germline V gene sequence: CDR1 GTSNPN, CDR2 SVGIG (reference sequence). Trimming removed 2 bases from V and 4 bases from J, with 15 bases in between.

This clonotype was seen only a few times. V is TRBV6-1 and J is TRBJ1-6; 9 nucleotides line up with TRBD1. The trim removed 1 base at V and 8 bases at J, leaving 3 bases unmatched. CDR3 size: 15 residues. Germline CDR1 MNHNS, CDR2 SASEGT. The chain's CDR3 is CASSEGGTGYSPLHF. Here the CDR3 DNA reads TGTGCCAGCAGTGAAGGGGGGACAGGGTATTCACCCCTCCACTTT.

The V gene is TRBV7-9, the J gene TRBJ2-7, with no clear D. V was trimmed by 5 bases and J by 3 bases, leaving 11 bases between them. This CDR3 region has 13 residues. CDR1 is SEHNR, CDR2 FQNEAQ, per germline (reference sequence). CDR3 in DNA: TGTGCCAGCAGCACAAGCAACAACTACGAGCAGTACTTC. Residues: CASSTSNNYEQYF.

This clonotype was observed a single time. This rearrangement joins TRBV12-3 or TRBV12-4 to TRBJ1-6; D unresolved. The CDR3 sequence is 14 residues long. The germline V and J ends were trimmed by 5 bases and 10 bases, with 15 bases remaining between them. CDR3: CASSSSWGESPLHF. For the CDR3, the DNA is TGTGCCAGCAGTAGTTCTTGGGGAGAATCACCCCTCCACTTT.

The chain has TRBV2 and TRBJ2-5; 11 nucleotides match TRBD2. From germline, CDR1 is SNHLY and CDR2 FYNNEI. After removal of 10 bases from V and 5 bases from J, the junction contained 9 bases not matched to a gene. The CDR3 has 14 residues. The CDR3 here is CATRLAGSGETQYF. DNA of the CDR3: TGTGCCACAAGACTAGCGGGGTCGGGGGAGACCCAGTACTTC.

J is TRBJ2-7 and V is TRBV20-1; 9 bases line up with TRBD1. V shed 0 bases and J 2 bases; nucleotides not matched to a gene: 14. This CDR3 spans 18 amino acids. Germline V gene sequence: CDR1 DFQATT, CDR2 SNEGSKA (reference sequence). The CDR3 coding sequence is TGCAGTGCTAGAGATTCGCGAGACAGGGGGAAGGGAGCCTACGAGCAGTACTTC. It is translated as CSARDSRDRGKGAYEQYF.

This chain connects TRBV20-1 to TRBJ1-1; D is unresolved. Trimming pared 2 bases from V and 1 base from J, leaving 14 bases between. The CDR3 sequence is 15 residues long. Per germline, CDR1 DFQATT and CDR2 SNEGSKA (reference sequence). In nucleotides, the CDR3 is TGCAGTGCTAGACCAGAAGCAGAGGGGAACACTGAAGCTTTCTTT. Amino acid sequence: CSARPEAEGNTEAFF.

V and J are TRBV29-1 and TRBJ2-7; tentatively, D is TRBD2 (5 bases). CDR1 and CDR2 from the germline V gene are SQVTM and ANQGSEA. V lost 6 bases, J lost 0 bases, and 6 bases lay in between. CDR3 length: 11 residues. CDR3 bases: TGCAGCGTGGGGAGCTCCTACGAGCAGTACTTC. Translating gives CSVGSSYEQYF.

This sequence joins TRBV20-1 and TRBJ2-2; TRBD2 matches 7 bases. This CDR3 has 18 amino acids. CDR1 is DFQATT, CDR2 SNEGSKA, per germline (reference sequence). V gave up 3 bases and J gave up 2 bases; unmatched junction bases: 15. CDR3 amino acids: CSASSLREGRHNTGELFF. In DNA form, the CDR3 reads TGCAGTGCTAGCTCACTGAGGGAGGGGAGGCACAACACCGGGGAGCTGTTTTTT.

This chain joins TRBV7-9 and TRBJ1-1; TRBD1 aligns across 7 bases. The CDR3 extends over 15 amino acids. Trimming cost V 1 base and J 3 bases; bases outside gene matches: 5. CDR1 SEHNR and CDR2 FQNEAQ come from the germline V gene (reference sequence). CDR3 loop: CASSLVPGGDTEAFF. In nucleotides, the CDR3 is TGTGCCAGCAGCTTAGTTCCAGGGGGGGACACTGAAGCTTTCTTT.

The CDR3: CASSRGTGGPYEQYF. CDR3 nucleotide sequence: TGCGCCAGCAGCCGAGGGACAGGGGGGCCGTACGAGCAGTACTTC. The genes are TRBV5-1 and TRBJ2-7, with TRBD1 identical over 11 bases. The CDR3 spans 15 residues. Trimming took 4 bases from V and 4 from J; bases not matched to a gene: 7. Germline V gives CDR1 SGHRS, CDR2 YFSETQ.

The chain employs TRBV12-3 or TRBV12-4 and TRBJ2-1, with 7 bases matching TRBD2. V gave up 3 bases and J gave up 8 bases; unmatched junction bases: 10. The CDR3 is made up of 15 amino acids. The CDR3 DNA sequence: TGTGCCAGCAGTTTGGGGACTATTCCTGTTGATGAGCAGTTCTTC. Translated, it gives CASSLGTIPVDEQFF.

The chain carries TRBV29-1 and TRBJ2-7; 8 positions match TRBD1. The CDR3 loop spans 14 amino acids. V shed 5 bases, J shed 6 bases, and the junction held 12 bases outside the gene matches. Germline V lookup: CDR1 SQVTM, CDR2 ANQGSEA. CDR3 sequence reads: CSVLAGTGSFEQYF. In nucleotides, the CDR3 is TGCAGCGTTCTCGCCGGGACAGGAAGTTTCGAGCAGTACTTC.

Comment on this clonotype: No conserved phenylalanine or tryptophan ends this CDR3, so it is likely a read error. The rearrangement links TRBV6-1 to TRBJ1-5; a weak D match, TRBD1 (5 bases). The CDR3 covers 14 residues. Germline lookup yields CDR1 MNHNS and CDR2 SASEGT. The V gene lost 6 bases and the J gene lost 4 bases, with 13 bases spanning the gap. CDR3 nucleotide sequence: TGTGCCAGCAGGGACAACCGAGGGAATCAGCCCCAGCATTGT. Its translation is CASRDNRGNQPQHC.

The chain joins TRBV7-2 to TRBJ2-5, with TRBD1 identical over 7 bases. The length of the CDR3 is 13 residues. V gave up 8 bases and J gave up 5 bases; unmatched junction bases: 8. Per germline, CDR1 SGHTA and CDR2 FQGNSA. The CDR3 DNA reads TGTGCCAGCGGAGACAGGGTTCGGGAGACCCAGTACTTC. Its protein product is CASGDRVRETQYF.

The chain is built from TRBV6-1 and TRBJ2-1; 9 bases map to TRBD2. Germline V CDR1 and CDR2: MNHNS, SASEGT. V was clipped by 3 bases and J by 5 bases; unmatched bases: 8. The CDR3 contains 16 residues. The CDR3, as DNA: TGTGCCAGCAGTGACGTTGCGGGAGGGCCCAACAATGAGCAGTTCTTC. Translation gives CASSDVAGGPNNEQFF.

CDR3 protein: CASRSGTGGKNEQFF. CDR3 nucleotide sequence: TGTGCCAGCAGGTCCGGGACAGGGGGTAAGAATGAGCAGTTCTTC. This chain links TRBV7-9 with TRBJ2-1; 11 nucleotides match TRBD1. The CDR3 length is 15 residues. V lost 6 bases to trimming and J lost 7 bases; unmatched junction nucleotides: 8. Germline V CDR1 and CDR2: SEHNR, FQNEAQ (reference sequence).

CDR3 coding DNA: TGTGCCTGGAGCCTTTCCTCGGACGAGCAGTACTTC. This gives the protein CAWSLSSDEQYF. The V call is TRBV30, the J call TRBJ2-7; D is uncertain. Trimming took off 3 bases at V and 5 bases at J, with 11 bases between the two ends. This CDR3 has 12 residues. Germline-derived CDR1 and CDR2 are GTSNPN and SVGIG (reference sequence).